This T cell receptor beta chain comes out of a study of vaccination effects on CD4 cells after COVID-19. Turning to the study itself: Two-dose BNT162b2 or mRNA-1273 vaccination was given to participants.

Sequenced by immunoSEQ multiplex PCR; TCRdb stores in-frame clones only, minus some. The sample yields tens of thousands of clones, approximately 72% seen once. On this clone itself: Its antigen is unidentified.

Peptide-pool stimulation followed by sequencing identified expanded antigen-specific CD4+ clonotypes in the ViraFEST assay. Culturing for roughly 9 days preceded CD4+ T cell isolation. Nucleocapsid antibodies stayed negative before and after vaccination, showing no earlier SARS-CoV-2 infection. PBMC cultures contained about 1.9 million cells per well, approximately 11 IU/ml IL-2 and approximately 9.4 ug/ml peptides. Cultures had half their medium replaced with IL-2 medium on days 3 and 7. Study conclusions and caveats: The study found marked clonal contraction of infection- and vaccine-induced clones late after vaccination.

Sequenced material: CD4+ T cells from PBMCs cultured with HCoV-NL63 spike peptides, taken before COVID-19 vaccination. This receptor was taken from a human donor who received a COVID-19 vaccine.

The CDR3 spells CASSPISGGESPGELFF. The CDR3 coding sequence is TGTGCCAGCAGCCCCATAAGCGGAGGGGAGAGTCCGGGGGAGCTGTTTTTT. The rearrangement uses TRBV7-3 and TRBJ2-2; possible D gene TRBD2, 6 bases. This CDR3 contains 17 residues. The V and J ends lost 5 bases and 8 bases respectively, with 24 bases between them. Per the germline V gene, CDR1 is SGHTA and CDR2 is FQGTGA. The variable domain in full, completed from reference TRBV7-3 and TRBJ2-2, reads GAGVSQTPSNKVTEKGKYVELRCDPISGHTALYWYRQSLGQGPEFLIYFQGTGAADDSGLPNDRFFAVRPEGSVSTLKIQRTERGDSAVYLCASSPISGGESPGELFFGEGSRLTVL.